The present T cell receptor (beta chain) was sequenced within a study of early T cells in non-severe SARS-CoV-2 infection. Study-wide context: Whole-blood bulk RNA, unsorted, was sequenced, and chains were unpaired. Study results and caveats: Reliance on VDJdb matching favored anti-spike CD8 responses; private and CD4 specificities were missed.

The CDR3 is 14 amino acids. Germline V gene lookup returns CDR1 MRHNA and CDR2 SNTAGT. V shed 2 bases and J shed 0 bases, with 2 bases lying between them. A remark on this clonotype: Its antigen is currently unknown. No conserved phenylalanine or tryptophan ends this CDR3, so it is likely a read error.

In the library, individual cDNA molecules carried attached unique molecular identifiers. TCRdb re-called the 5' RACE reads through MiXCR, storing one row per CDR3 protein. The sample yields some 40,000 distinct CDR3 sequences, approximately 12% seen once. The chain joins TRBV6-4 to TRBJ2-6; D remains unclear. Sequencing used whole blood. The sequence was collected from an adult who was a healthcare worker with PCR-confirmed SARS-CoV-2 infection or an uninfected control (not recorded which). DNA of the CDR3: TGTGCCAGCAGTGACAACTCTGGGGCCAACGTCCTGACTTCC. It yields the protein CASSDNSGANVLTS.